This T cell receptor (beta chain) was found in a study of blood T cell repertoires in COVID-19. As for the study in general: Donors in the United States, Italy and Spain gave samples during acute or convalescent COVID-19. Sample material is recorded as cDNA or gDNA derived from T cells, B-cell-depleted T cells, or PBMCs.

The study recruited people aged 18 to 89 years across more than 20 US areas. This clone was counted between two and nine times. The germline CDR1 and CDR2 sequences are SGHTA and FQGNSA. Trimming took 5 bases from V and 7 from J; bases not matched to a gene: 9. This CDR3 is built from 15 residues. TCRdb's copy holds only in-frame clones and misses some; the assay was immunoSEQ multiplex PCR. The sample lists 150,000 to 200,000 clones, 88% occurring once. The sequence came from a woman aged 18-29 years who had recovered from COVID-19. The rearrangement uses TRBV7-2 and TRBJ1-1, with TRBD1 identical over 11 bases. The sample consisted of PBMCs or T cells enriched from blood (not recorded which). The CDR3 loop is CASSLAGTGGDEAFF. The CDR3 bases are TGTGCCAGCAGCCTCGCCGGGACAGGGGGTGATGAAGCTTTCTTT. Full variable domain (missing parts from reference TRBV7-2 and TRBJ1-1): GAGVSQSPSNKVTEKGKDVELRCDPISGHTALYWYRQSLGQGLEFLIYFQGNSAPDKSGLPSDRFSAERTGGSVSTLTIQRTQQEDSAVYLCASSLAGTGGDEAFFGQGTRLTVV.